The T cell receptor (beta chain) under discussion was sequenced for a study of cytomegalovirus exposure and HLA in healthy donors (dated by TCRdb to the late 2010s). Describing the broader study: An earlier analysis of several hundred of the donors reported around 280 Gb of sequence data and 95 million to 120 million unique TCR beta sequences obtained from 150 million to 200 million T cells. Donor age, sex, ethnicity and CMV serostatus were collected together with the repertoire data. Approximately 310 gigabases of sequencing data and approximately 92 million unique TCR sequences made up an early release that covered some 640 HLA-typed donors. The number of typed donors differed by locus: roughly 629-630 for A, B, C, DRB1 and DQB1; 500 to 550 for DQA1; around 610 for DPA1; and roughly 470 for DPB1. The study used immunosequencing to profile the T cell repertoires of several hundred subjects and linked those repertoires to cytomegalovirus serostatus. On average, roughly 240,000 unique TCR beta nucleotide sequences were sequenced per donor among more than 350 genotyped donors of the cohort, with roughly a sixth of those sequences being non-productive. Every discovery cohort repertoire had been produced on one sequencing platform. Rather than drawing on any new phenotypic data, the later analysis identified candidate immune exposures from TCR beta sequences and the way those sequences occurred across donors. Class I and class II HLA loci were covered by the typing at four-digit resolution. An earlier analysis of roughly 580 of the donors used high-throughput TCR beta sequencing to judge whether each TCR beta V gene segment behaved as functional or pseudogenic. Five DR-DQ haplotypes were treated as single units for association and clustering because of strong linkage in the cohort. A later genetic analysis took genome-wide SNP genotypes for about 55% of the 666 donors and used that subset as a discovery cohort. A later analysis re-analyzed previously published TCR beta repertoires from 550 to 700 donors and added high-resolution HLA genotyping to study TCR occurrence patterns. A separate validation cohort of about 110 different subjects was used in addition to the roughly 620-subject first cohort. The aim of the study was to test whether cataloging public T cell receptors could identify signatures of past pathogen exposure. Among the roughly 380 genotyped donors, 81% belonged to the genetic ancestry cluster associated with self-reported Caucasian donors. High-throughput TCR immunosequencing, statistical association of individual TCRs with disease status, and machine learning were combined to predict cytomegalovirus infection status.

This clone was observed a few times. This receptor's antigen is unknown. There are no base qualities to consult, and no much larger clone falls within one base. The cohort was made up of about 610 healthy bone marrow donors. At the time of sampling, every cohort member was nominally healthy, though immune exposures that went unrecorded were likely present. The donor tested CMV seropositive, placing the donor among the 250 to 300 seropositive members of the cohort. A peripheral blood sample was collected from each donor, and TCR beta sequencing was performed on peripheral blood mononuclear cells. The Qiagen DNeasy Blood Extraction Kit was used to extract genomic DNA from the blood cell samples. Study-level results and caveats: A total of roughly 160 TCR beta chains were listed by the study as associated with cytomegalovirus. V-gene and J-gene trimming of TCR beta chains was associated with a missense DCLRE1C variant in a later genetic analysis, and the association was replicated in an independent cohort. Correlated functional status among segregating V segments might be attributable to linkage disequilibrium, but an unknown experimental factor could not be ruled out. In a later analysis, the rate of TCR association differed among HLA loci, with DRB1 alleles having the most associated TCRs and HLA-C alleles having the fewest. In a later analysis, several top co-occurrence clusters were reported to appear linked to parvovirus B19, influenza, CMV and Epstein-Barr virus. Specific HLA alleles were associated with 15,000 to 20,000 TCR beta sequences at a false discovery rate of 0.05 in a later analysis. Most TCR sequences were seen in very few donors, while some public TCRs were found in many individuals. Cytomegalovirus status was reported to be diagnosed by the classifier with high specificity and sensitivity in both the original and validation cohorts. Only TCR beta chains were sequenced in this cohort, and the absence of alpha or paired-chain data limited detectable features. In a later analysis, most CMV-associated TCR beta chains were found to appear HLA-restricted, with HLA associations seemingly driven largely by CMV exposure. The only immune exposure information available for the cohort was CMV serostatus. Compared with equally common non-associated chains, HLA-associated TCR beta chains in a later analysis were more clonally expanded and had lower generation probabilities. When HLA alleles, especially DR and DQ, strongly co-occurred, TCR associations were difficult to assign to individual alleles. Some IMGT-functional V segments, including TRBV6-2 and TRBV6-3, could not be distinguished by the 87-base-pair reads and were therefore excluded. In a later genetic analysis, fewer N-insertions in productive TCRs were reported among donors in an Asian-associated ancestry cluster than the roughly 700-donor mean. The sequencing pipeline was judged likely to have produced a cluster of highly shared sequence variants as a technical artifact. Presence/absence analyses assumed roughly uniform sequencing depth across donors, an assumption that may not hold. Because some donors lacked HLA typing at each locus, the association tests relied only on the typed subset. An earlier analysis of 587 of the donors showed that most TCR beta V segments appeared in productive rearrangements either about 87% or about 30% of the time, which broadly matched IMGT annotations. The authors suggested that the approach could potentially be extended to other disease states and immunological phenotypes. A further reported finding was that TCR beta sequences accurately predicted the HLA-A and HLA-B alleles for most subjects in the first cohort. In vitro tests confirmed that a few of the cytomegalovirus-associated TCR beta chains recognize cytomegalovirus antigens. Because counts were too low, roughly 17 rarely observed V segments, including chromosome 9 orphons, were left out of the earlier analysis of 500 to 650 of the donors.

From the cysteine through the phenylalanine, the CDR3 covers 17 amino acids. Solely the CDR3 DNA is kept, with 51 bases framed from the first base. In the germline V gene, CDR1 corresponds to SGHDT and CDR2 to YYEEEE. V and J are trimmed by 4 bases and 7 bases, and the gene matches miss 14 bases of the junction. The library was prepared using the immunoSEQ multiplex PCR assay. A mixture of 60 forward primers for TCR Vbeta segments and 13 reverse primers for TCR Jbeta segments was used in the multiplex PCR. The CDR3 region of rearranged TCR beta genes was amplified from genomic DNA with a multiplex PCR assay. On the Illumina HiSeq System, the amplified TCR beta libraries were sequenced as 87-base-pair reads. In the authors' own workflow: A later analysis tallied 75 million to 95 million unique TCR beta chains across the 600 to 700 repertoires, and some 10 million of those chains were shared by two or more donors. Raw reads were error-corrected and collapsed into unique sequences by a nearest-neighbor algorithm in which closely related sequences were merged to remove PCR and sequencing errors. CDR3 sequences were aligned to IMGT reference sequences to assign V, D and J gene segments. Each retained sequence needed at least a six-nucleotide match to both a V gene segment and a J gene segment. Rearrangements were called productive when the CDR3 lacked stop codons and stayed in frame with V and J; all others were non-productive. Following IMGT convention, CDR3 was defined as the stretch from the second conserved V-encoded cysteine to the conserved J-encoded phenylalanine. The earlier analysis of fewer than 700 of the donors excluded sequences that lacked an unambiguous match to a single V gene segment. An earlier analysis of roughly 590 of the donors called V segments functional above 56.7% productive rearrangements and segregating when the between-donor standard deviation exceeded 5%. A statistical classification framework was built for diagnosing cytomegalovirus status from the catalog of TCR beta chain sequences. V and J gene assignment, in a later analysis, came from comparing TCR nucleotide sequences with IMGT/GENE-DB human TR gene sequences. The TCRdist pipeline was used in a later analysis to assign CDR3 sequences and most-parsimonious VDJ recombination scenarios. In a later analysis, each TCR beta chain was defined by its CDR3 amino acid sequence together with its V-gene family, and reads lacking a unique V-gene family were excluded. In a later analysis, around 650 highly shared, low-generation-probability nucleotide sequences were removed to address suspected cross-contamination and a sequencing artifact. For each public chain, a later analysis derived a clonal expansion index from normalized ranks of inferred template counts within each repertoire. A later analysis computed generation probabilities with a VDJ recombination model fitted to out-of-frame rearrangements, and checked the results against IGoR. In a later analysis, hypergeometric tests were used to score TCR-TCR, TCR-HLA and TCR-CMV co-occurrence, with a repertoire-size bias correction applied to TCR pairs. A later analysis estimated false discovery rates by permuting HLA or CMV assignments 20 times. In a later analysis, co-occurring TCRs were grouped with DBSCAN, and TCRdist sequence similarity was added when clustering was performed within HLA-allele-positive subsets. Co-occurrence clustering excluded repertoires with fewer than 30,000 or more than 120,000 public chains, plus five with anomalous nucleotide sharing. In TCRdb, the immuneACCESS table is reduced to in-frame sequences with V and J assigned. These tables do not hold every clone; where another copy was compared, an unresolved V gene accounts for under half, and the others remain unexplained. V, J and clone size reflect that table, while D and trimming were determined from the DNA. The sample table shows about 130,000 clones, and roughly 82% are seen once. The top ten constitute roughly 13% of the sample.

Sequences were obtained from PBMCs. The receptor's source is a woman in her thirties or forties in good health and CMV-seropositive. The chain employs TRBV5-6 and TRBJ2-1; 10 bases in the junction line up with TRBD2. The DNA reads as follows: TGTGCCAGCAGCCCCGACCCCAGGGGAGCGGGAGGGAATGAGCAGTTCTTC. This is translated as CASSPDPRGAGGNEQFF.